This T cell receptor beta chain was sequenced during a study of blood T cell repertoires in COVID-19. Study context: T cells, B-cell-depleted T cells, or PBMCs supplied cDNA or gDNA.

Germline V lookup: CDR1 SGHTA, CDR2 FQGTGA. The CDR3 covers 20 residues. The V and J ends lost 2 bases and 5 bases respectively, with 25 bases between them. Sequencing used immunoSEQ multiplex PCR; TCRdb keeps in-frame clones, though not all of them. Of approximately 240,000 clones detected, 80% to 90% appear once; the ten largest clones hold under 4.5%. Sample: peripheral blood. This rearrangement joins TRBV7-3 to TRBJ1-6, with a tentative D call TRBD1 (5 bases). The sequence was collected from a man aged 50-59 years with acute or convalescent COVID-19. The DNA for the CDR3 is TGTGCCAGCAGCTTATACCGACAGACAGCTAACCCACCCGATAATTCACCCCTCCACTTT. Protein product: CASSLYRQTANPPDNSPLHF.